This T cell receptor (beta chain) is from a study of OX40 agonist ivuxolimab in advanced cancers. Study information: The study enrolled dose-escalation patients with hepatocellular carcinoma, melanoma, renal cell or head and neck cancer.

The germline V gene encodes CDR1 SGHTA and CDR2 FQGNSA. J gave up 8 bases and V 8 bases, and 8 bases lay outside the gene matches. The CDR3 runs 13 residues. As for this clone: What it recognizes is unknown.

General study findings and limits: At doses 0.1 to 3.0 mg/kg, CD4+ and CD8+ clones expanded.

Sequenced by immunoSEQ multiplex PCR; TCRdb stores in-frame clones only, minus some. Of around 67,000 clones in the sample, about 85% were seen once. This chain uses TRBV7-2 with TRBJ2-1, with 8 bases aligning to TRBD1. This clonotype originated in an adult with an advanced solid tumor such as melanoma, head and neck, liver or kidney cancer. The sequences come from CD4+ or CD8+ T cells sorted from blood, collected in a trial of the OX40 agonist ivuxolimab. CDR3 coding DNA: TGTGCCAGCGGCAGGACAGGGCTCGATGAGCAGTTCTTC. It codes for CASGRTGLDEQFF.